This note documents a single T cell receptor beta chain sequence. The antigen it binds to is not known. One base away there is no much larger clone; base qualities are not given. The immunoSEQ assay at survey resolution was used to sequence TCRbeta rearrangements from genomic DNA. In the original analysis: In the TCR sequencing data, the lowest productive clonotype frequency that could be detected was 2.59 x 10-5. Only productive TCRbeta rearrangements, defined as complete and in-frame sequences, were included in the analyses. The clonality of each sample was calculated as Simpson clonality in the immunoSEQ Analyzer version 3.0. Clones were grouped by frequency into very rare, small, medium, large (1-20%) or hyperexpanded (>20%) categories. Generation probabilities were estimated with OLGA 1.2.3, V-gene circos plots were made with VDJtools, specificities were looked up in VDJdb, and CDR3 motifs were identified with GLIPH. TCRdb re-hosts the immuneACCESS table, in-frame sequences only. Its copies lack some clones; in the studies checked, an unresolved V gene accounts for under half of them, and the cause for the rest is not known. The DNA gave D and trimming, while V, J and clone size come from that table. The sample contains 30,000 to 40,000 clones, 85% of them found a single time. The ten largest account for roughly 1.2% of the sample.

The healthy controls were 37 blood donors, and the buffy coats of these donors were supplied by the Finnish Red Cross blood service. All TCR-sequenced material derived from peripheral blood: patient blood samples and healthy donor buffy coats. Ficoll-Hypaque gradient centrifugation was used to isolate peripheral blood mononuclear cells. For the healthy controls, CD4+ cells were obtained from buffy coats by magnetic purification. Genomic DNA was extracted using the Gentra Puregene Cell and Tissue kit, and a Qubit 2.0 fluorometer was used to quantify it. The data belong to a study of STAT5B mutations in CD4+ large granular lymphocyte leukemia (dated by TCRdb to 2022 to 2024). Looking at the study overall: Among healthy controls, the CDR3 'QG' motif was associated with a particular HLA allele. The study compared the TCRbeta repertoires of patients with CD4+ T-cell large granular lymphocyte leukemia against the TCRbeta repertoires of healthy blood donors. The purity of purified fractions was confirmed by flow cytometry on FACSCanto II or FACSVerse to exceed 95% among lymphocytes.

The investigation overall reported the following: CD4-sorted patient repertoires appeared more clonal than healthy CD4+ repertoires, and this difference persisted after removing the putative leukemic clones. The data were not HLA-matched, and the higher clonality in CD4+ T-LGLL than in CD8+ T-LGLL could be due to the relatively small sample size. Main leukemic clonotypes were private to each patient, although under 30% appeared at low frequency in other patients' non-leukemic repertoires.

Sample: CD4+ T cells from blood buffy coats. This TCR was recovered from a human donor in good health.

The CDR3 region: CASRTNRGLGYGYTF. The nucleotide sequence is TGTGCCAGCAGGACGAACAGGGGGCTGGGCTATGGCTACACCTTC. The rearrangement joined TRBV5-6 to TRBJ1-2; 9 nucleotides in the junction match TRBD1. Trimming removed 5 bases from V and 4 bases from J; the gene matches leave 9 bases unexplained. The germline V gene supplies CDR1 SGHDT and CDR2 YYEEEE. Spanning cysteine to phenylalanine, the CDR3 consists of 15 amino acids. The sequence is cut down to CDR3 DNA, 45 bases in frame from base 1.